Below are 32 T cell receptor beta chains sequenced from a single sample in a study of long-term antiretroviral therapy in people with HIV. The libraries were made with immunoSEQ v3.0 at survey level. Method: immunoSEQ multiplex PCR; TCRdb's copy keeps in-frame clones and lacks some. The profile shows fewer than 40,000 clones, 80% of them singletons. The sequencing here drew on unsorted PBMCs, taken 3.4 years after starting antiretroviral therapy. The source of these receptors is a young man with HIV.

V and J are TRBV18 and TRBJ1-1, with unresolved D. This CDR3 has 13 amino acids. Germline V gene lookup returns CDR1 KGHSH and CDR2 LQKENI. The germline V and J ends were trimmed by 5 bases and 4 bases, with 11 bases remaining between them. The DNA of the CDR3 is TGTGCCAGCTCATCCGAGGTGAGCACTGAAGCTTTCTTT. Its protein is CASSSEVSTEAFF.

The V and J genes are TRBV5-1 and TRBJ2-5; weak D call: TRBD1 (6 bases). Germline assignment: CDR1 SGHRS and CDR2 YFSETQ. Between the trimmed V and J ends, which lost 1 base and 4 bases, there was a span of 8 bases. CDR3 length: 13 amino acids. The CDR3 reads CASSLTGRETQYF. Written as DNA, the CDR3 is TGCGCCAGCAGCTTGACAGGGAGAGAGACCCAGTACTTC.

The gene calls are TRBV7-8 and TRBJ2-1; 10 nucleotides align to TRBD2. The CDR3 consists of 16 residues. Germline V gene lookup returns CDR1 SGHVS and CDR2 FQNEAQ. The V and J ends lost 1 base and 3 bases, in that order; junction bases with no gene match: 3. CDR3 residues: CASSLGPSGSYNEQFF. Here the CDR3 DNA reads TGTGCCAGCAGCTTAGGTCCTAGCGGGAGCTACAATGAGCAGTTCTTC.

The V and J genes are TRBV5-1 and TRBJ1-2; a weak D match, TRBD1 (6 bases). The germline V gene has CDR1 SGHRS and CDR2 YFSETQ. Trimming took 4 bases from V and 0 from J, leaving 16 bases between them. The CDR3 length is 16 residues. The CDR3 sequence is CASSLGHLGANYGYTF. CDR3 DNA: TGCGCCAGCAGCCTGGGACACCTGGGGGCTAACTATGGCTACACCTTC.

This chain joins TRBV28 and TRBJ1-2; D unresolved. Deletions cut 4 bases from V and 4 bases from J, with 7 bases between. CDR3 length equals 12 residues. Germline CDR1 and CDR2: MDHEN and SYDVKM. DNA of the CDR3: TGTGCCAGCAGTTGGCTATCCTATGGCTACACCTTC. Translation gives CASSWLSYGYTF.

The genes are TRBV28 and TRBJ2-5, with no clear D. Trimming removed 1 base at V and 1 base at J, with 13 bases between. The CDR3 has 16 amino acids. The germline CDR1 and CDR2 sequences are MDHEN and SYDVKM. The CDR3 coding sequence is TGTGCCAGCAGTTTATTATACGGACGGATCCAAGAGACCCAGTACTTC. Protein product: CASSLLYGRIQETQYF. The full variable domain, with the rest looked up from reference TRBV28 and TRBJ2-5, is DVKVTQSSRYLVKRTGEKVFLECVQDMDHENMFWYRQDPGLGLRLIYFSYDVKMKEKGDIPEGYSVSREKKERFSLILESASTNQTSMYLCASSLLYGRIQETQYFGPGTRLLVL.

This clone was counted a few times. This chain links TRBV11-2 with TRBJ1-5; D is uncertain. This CDR3 is built from 9 residues. Deletions cut 5 bases from V and 11 bases from J, with 4 bases between. Germline V CDR1 and CDR2: SGHAT, FQNNGV. DNA of the CDR3: TGTGCCAGCAGCAGGACCCAGCATTTT. Translating gives CASSRTQHF.

This chain joins TRBV7-5 and TRBJ2-2; the table's D call, TRBD2, was not checked against the DNA. TRBV7-5 is deemed a pseudogene. This CDR3 contains 18 residues. The CDR3 sequence: CARSLAIRGTLNTGELFF. The CDR3 nucleotides are TGTGCCAGAAGCTTAGCCATCCGCGGGACCCTGAACACCGGGGAGCTGTTTTTT.

The chain couples TRBV4-1 to TRBJ1-4; 8 bases are shared with TRBD1. The CDR3 totals 17 residues. The V gene's germline CDR1 is MGHRA and CDR2 YSYEKL. After removal of 5 bases from V and 2 bases from J, the junction contained 10 bases not matched to a gene. The CDR3 is CASSYGQGWSTNEKLFF. CDR3 nucleotide sequence: TGCGCCAGCAGCTATGGACAGGGATGGTCGACTAATGAAAAACTGTTTTTT.

V is TRBV27 and J is TRBJ2-1, with 8 bases identical to TRBD2. The CDR3 covers 17 residues. After removal of 5 bases from V and 2 bases from J, the junction contained 11 bases not matched to a gene. Germline V gives CDR1 MNHEY, CDR2 SMNVEV (reference sequence). DNA of the CDR3: TGTGCCAGCAGTGGTCTCTCTGCGGGAGGCCCCTACAATGAGCAGTTCTTC. Encoded protein: CASSGLSAGGPYNEQFF.

This clone was counted once. V gene TRBV30 combines with J gene TRBJ2-7; 8 bases are a match to TRBD2. Germline V gene sequence: CDR1 GTSNPN, CDR2 SVGIG (reference sequence). The J segment lost 12 bases and the V segment lost 2 bases, leaving 18 bases of the junction unmatched. This CDR3 comprises 15 residues. The CDR3 sequence: CAWSYRAGVSFILYF. CDR3 DNA: TGTGCCTGGAGTTATCGAGCGGGAGTTAGTTTCATTTTGTACTTC.

J is TRBJ2-7 and V is TRBV21-1. TRBV21-1 counts as a pseudogene. CDR3 length equals 12 residues. CDR3: CASSRTSYEQYF. The CDR3 coding sequence is TGTGCCAGCTCTAGGACCTCCTACGAGCAGTACTTC.

This chain joins TRBV7-8 and TRBJ2-7, with 7 bases lining up with TRBD1. Germline CDR1 SGHVS, CDR2 FQNEAQ. The CDR3 sequence is 13 residues long. Trimming at V came to 5 bases and at J to 4 bases, leaving 5 bases not matched to a gene. CDR3 in DNA: TGTGCCAGCAGCCAGGGACAGACATACGAGCAGTACTTC. It yields the protein CASSQGQTYEQYF.

This chain joins TRBV19 and TRBJ2-2; no reliable D call. The germline V gene has CDR1 LNHDA and CDR2 SQIVND (reference sequence). The CDR3 length is 13 residues. V gave up 1 base and J gave up 3 bases, with 3 bases separating them. CDR3 in amino acids: CASSIADTGELFF. CDR3 DNA: TGTGCCAGTAGTATAGCGGACACCGGGGAGCTGTTTTTT.

The chain carries TRBV18 and TRBJ2-5; TRBD2 agrees at 8 bases. J gave up 4 bases and V 5 bases, and 6 bases lay outside the gene matches. The CDR3 has 14 residues. Germline CDR1 reads KGHSH; CDR2 reads LQKENI. Here the CDR3 reads CASSTGRAPETQYF. The CDR3 nucleotides read TGTGCCAGCTCAACCGGGAGGGCCCCAGAGACCCAGTACTTC.

The rearrangement links TRBV28 to TRBJ2-7, with D possibly TRBD1 on 5 matching bases. Looked up from germline, CDR1 is MDHEN and CDR2 is SYDVKM. CDR3 length: 14 amino acids. Trimming took 6 bases from V and 0 from J, leaving 12 bases between them. This CDR3 reads CASRPGAASYEQYF. For the CDR3, the DNA is TGTGCCAGCAGACCTGGGGCAGCCTCCTACGAGCAGTACTTC.

The chain's CDR3 is CASSLVSGSDEQFF. CDR3 nucleotide sequence: TGTGCCAGCAGTTTAGTTAGCGGGAGCGATGAGCAGTTCTTC. V is TRBV27 and J is TRBJ2-1, with 9 bases that match TRBD2. The CDR3 loop spans 14 amino acids. J lost 8 bases, V lost 2 bases, and 4 bases had no gene match. Germline loops: CDR1 MNHEY, CDR2 SMNVEV (reference sequence).

This chain connects TRBV9 to TRBJ2-1, with 15 positions matching TRBD2. This CDR3 spans 16 amino acids. V shed 0 bases, J shed 7 bases, and the junction held 2 bases outside the gene matches. Germline V gene data show CDR1 as SGDLS and CDR2 as YYNGEE. CDR3 bases: TGTGCCAGCAGCGTAGGAGGGACTAGCGGGAGGAATGAGCAGTTCTTC. Translated: CASSVGGTSGRNEQFF. Supplemented by reference TRBV9 and TRBJ2-1, the full variable domain reads DSGVTQTPKHLITATGQRVTLRCSPRSGDLSVYWYQQSLDQGLQFLIQYYNGEERAKGNILERFSAQQFPDLHSELNLSSLELGDSALYFCASSVGGTSGRNEQFFGPGTRLTVL.

CDR3 in amino acids: CASMRGTSSYNEQFF. Here the CDR3 DNA reads TGTGCCAGTATGAGAGGGACTAGCTCCTACAATGAGCAGTTCTTC. The chain uses TRBV19 and TRBJ2-1, with 8 positions matching TRBD2. Unmatched junction bases numbered 5, after V lost 7 bases and J lost 0 bases. Germline lookup yields CDR1 LNHDA and CDR2 SQIVND (reference sequence). CDR3 length: 15 amino acids.

The V call is TRBV9, the J call TRBJ2-7; D is uncertain. The CDR3 loop spans 14 amino acids. Per the germline V gene, CDR1 is SGDLS and CDR2 is YYNGEE. Trimming stripped 0 bases from V and 4 bases from J, with 11 bases between. The CDR3: CASSVGASQYEQYF. The CDR3 nucleotides are TGTGCCAGCAGCGTAGGTGCCAGCCAATACGAGCAGTACTTC.

J is TRBJ2-7 and V is TRBV27; TRBD2 might be the D (6 bases). The CDR3 extends over 16 amino acids. The V gene lost 4 bases and the J gene lost 4 bases, with 20 bases spanning the gap. Germline assignment: CDR1 MNHEY and CDR2 SMNVEV (reference sequence). As DNA, the CDR3 is TGTGCCAGCAGTTGGTCAGCGGGCAGGTTCATATACGAGCAGTACTTC. It codes for CASSWSAGRFIYEQYF.

The chain couples TRBV28 to TRBJ1-5; the D is unclear. The CDR3 runs 16 residues. The V and J ends lost 7 bases and 6 bases respectively, with 22 bases between them. CDR1 MDHEN and CDR2 SYDVKM come from the germline V gene. The CDR3 sequence is CASIRGTLKSSQPQHF. In DNA, the CDR3 is TGTGCCAGCATAAGAGGAACCTTAAAAAGTAGTCAGCCCCAGCATTTT.

The chain combines TRBV7-2 with TRBJ2-2; 9 nucleotides agree with TRBD2. Per germline, CDR1 SGHTA and CDR2 FQGNSA. J lost 2 bases, V lost 10 bases, and 5 bases had no gene match. This CDR3 comprises 14 residues. The CDR3 nucleotides read TGTGCCACCCGACTAGCGGTCAACACCGGGGAGCTGTTTTTT. Its translation is CATRLAVNTGELFF.

The rearrangement uses TRBV18 and TRBJ1-5; TRBD1 matches at 7 bases. There are 18 residues in the CDR3. Germline CDR1 KGHSH, CDR2 LQKENI. Trimming took 0 bases from V and 1 from J; bases not matched to a gene: 9. The CDR3 reads CASSPPREGALSNQPQHF. The CDR3 DNA sequence: TGTGCCAGCTCACCACCGCGAGAGGGGGCTCTGAGCAATCAGCCCCAGCATTTT.

The count of this clone is one. The chain recombines TRBV5-6 with TRBJ2-3; 10 positions agree with TRBD2. The CDR3 covers 16 residues. Germline assignment: CDR1 SGHDT and CDR2 YYEEEE. With 0 bases clipped from V and 1 base from J, the junction kept 2 bases outside the gene matches. This CDR3 is CASSLAGTSGTDTQYF. The CDR3 DNA reads as TGTGCCAGCAGCTTGGCTGGGACTAGCGGCACAGATACGCAGTATTTT.

This clone occurred a few times. V and J are TRBV5-1 and TRBJ1-2; 10 bases map to TRBD1. The CDR3 runs 18 residues. The germline CDR1 and CDR2 sequences are SGHRS and YFSETQ. V lost 1 base, J lost 3 bases, and 12 bases stayed unmatched. CDR3 nucleotides: TGCGCCAGCAGCTTGACCGCGGGACAGGGGCGGAGTTACTATGGCTACACCTTC. It translates to CASSLTAGQGRSYYGYTF.

The chain recombines TRBV5-1 with TRBJ2-1; 11 bases align to TRBD2. From germline, CDR1 is SGHRS and CDR2 YFSETQ. The CDR3 is made up of 18 amino acids. V lost 0 bases to trimming and J lost 6 bases; unmatched junction nucleotides: 11. The CDR3 sequence is CASSLVGSGRASANEQFF. The CDR3 DNA is TGCGCCAGCAGCTTGGTGGGTAGCGGGAGGGCCTCTGCCAATGAGCAGTTCTTC.

This clone was recorded a few times. The chain couples TRBV19 to TRBJ1-1; D call uncertain. The CDR3 sequence is 11 residues long. Germline loops: CDR1 LNHDA, CDR2 SQIVND (reference sequence). The V gene lost 7 bases and the J gene lost 3 bases, with 6 bases spanning the gap. The CDR3 bases are TGTGCCAGTAACTTGGACACTGAAGCTTTCTTT. Translation: CASNLDTEAFF. Based on the CDR3 plus reference TRBV19 and TRBJ1-1, the full variable domain is DGGITQSPKYLFRKEGQNVTLSCEQNLNHDAMYWYRQDPGQGLRLIYYSQIVNDFQKGDIAEGYSVSREKKESFPLTVTSAQKNPTAFYLCASNLDTEAFFGQGTRLTVV.

The CDR3 DNA follows: TGTGCCAGCAAGCGGGACCCCACAGATACGCAGTATTTT. Translating gives CASKRDPTDTQYF. This chain connects TRBV2 to TRBJ2-3; 7 positions agree with TRBD2. J was trimmed by 2 bases and V by 7 bases; bases with no gene match: 3. This CDR3 contains 13 residues. Germline V lookup: CDR1 SNHLY, CDR2 FYNNEI.

The rearrangement links TRBV5-4 to TRBJ2-7; 7 bases match TRBD1. This CDR3 has 15 amino acids. Per germline, CDR1 SGHNT and CDR2 YYREEE (reference sequence). V dropped 7 bases and J dropped 4; count of bases not matched to a gene: 14. Here the CDR3 reads CASPPCRTGYYEQYF. The CDR3, as DNA: TGTGCCAGCCCTCCGTGTCGGACAGGATATTACGAGCAGTACTTC.

The chain has TRBV19 and TRBJ1-2, with TRBD1 as a possible D gene (5 bases). This CDR3 spans 15 amino acids. Trimming removed 1 base at V and 8 bases at J, with 17 bases between. Germline lookup yields CDR1 LNHDA and CDR2 SQIVND (reference sequence). Here the CDR3 reads CASSIGTQITAGYTF. The CDR3 nucleotides read TGTGCCAGTAGTATAGGGACACAGATAACGGCGGGCTACACCTTC.

This clone was observed a single time. This rearrangement joins TRBV28 to TRBJ1-1; maybe TRBD1 (5 bases). Germline CDR1 reads MDHEN; CDR2 reads SYDVKM. CDR3 length: 13 residues. Trimming removed 2 bases from V and 4 bases from J, with 8 bases in between. The DNA of the CDR3 is TGTGCCAGCAGTTTAATGGGGGGCACTGAAGCTTTCTTT. This translates into CASSLMGGTEAFF.